These 13 T cell receptor beta chains were all obtained from the same sample, sequenced in a study of identical twins. TCRdb re-called the 5' RACE reads with MiXCR, one entry per CDR3 protein. The profile shows approximately 550,000 distinct CDR3 sequences, 20% to 25% of them singletons. These data are also associated with another study on yellow fever vaccine responses in identical twins.

The sequencing sample was made of CD4+ T cells sorted from blood. Source of these receptors: a woman aged 18-35 years in good health.

This rearrangement joins TRBV5-1 to TRBJ1-1; possibly TRBD1 for D (5 bases). CDR1 SGHRS and CDR2 YFSETQ come from the germline V gene. Trimming removed 3 bases at V and 0 bases at J, with 12 bases between. There are 15 residues in the CDR3. The CDR3 DNA sequence: TGCGCCAGCAGCTACACCGGGACGGTGAACACTGAAGCTTTCTTT. Its protein product is CASSYTGTVNTEAFF.

The chain joins TRBV20-1 to TRBJ2-1; 11 positions agree with TRBD2. This CDR3 is built from 16 residues. In germline, CDR1 is DFQATT, CDR2 SNEGSKA (reference sequence). Trimming at V came to 4 bases and at J to 5 bases, leaving 10 bases not matched to a gene. The CDR3: CSATTFGTSGNNEQFF. The DNA for the CDR3 is TGCAGTGCTACCACCTTCGGGACTAGCGGAAACAATGAGCAGTTCTTC.

This clonotype was picked up a small number of times. The chain's CDR3 is CASSLVSWGAPYEQYV. The CDR3 nucleotides are TGTGCCAGCAGCTTGGTGTCATGGGGGGCCCCATACGAGCAGTACGTC. The chain uses TRBV7-9 and TRBJ2-7, with D perhaps assigned TRBD1 or TRBD2 (6 bases each). Deletions cut 3 bases from V and 4 bases from J, with 19 bases between. CDR1 is SEHNR, CDR2 FQNEAQ, per germline (reference sequence). The CDR3 consists of 16 residues.

The table lists this clonotype with a few counts. This chain uses TRBV18 with TRBJ2-1; unclear D gene. Germline CDR1 and CDR2: KGHSH and LQKENI. This CDR3 is 14 amino acids long. Trimming took 2 bases from V and 8 from J, leaving 13 bases between them. The CDR3, as DNA: TGTGCCAGCTCACCAGTCCTCAATACCGATGAGCAGTTCTTC. This sequence encodes CASSPVLNTDEQFF. The entire variable domain, with the rest obtained from reference TRBV18 and TRBJ2-1, is as follows: NAGVMQNPRHLVRRRGQEARLRCSPMKGHSHVYWYRQLPEEGLKFMVYLQKENIIDESGMPKERFSAEFPKEGPSILRIQQVVRGDSAAYFCASSPVLNTDEQFFGPGTRLTVL.

This sequence joins TRBV12-3 or TRBV12-4 and TRBJ2-1; maybe TRBD2 (5 bases). This CDR3 comprises 12 residues. V was clipped by 6 bases and J by 6 bases, with 9 bases between them. CDR3 sequence (DNA): TGTGCCAGCAGCCCCAGCGGCAATGAGCAGTTCTTC. It is translated as CASSPSGNEQFF.

The chain is built from TRBV11-2 and TRBJ2-3, with D unresolved. The V end lost 6 bases, the J end lost 2 bases, and 30 bases lay between the germline ends. Germline loops: CDR1 SGHAT, CDR2 FQNNGV. The CDR3 has 20 amino acids. The CDR3 sequence is CASRSLKPQDRSRTTDTQYF. For the CDR3, the DNA is TGTGCCAGCAGGTCGCTAAAACCTCAGGACCGGAGCAGAACCACAGATACGCAGTATTTT.

In the case of this clonotype: The junction shows a germline mismatch at one end, possibly a read error. The chain couples TRBV20-1 to TRBJ1-4; the D is unclear. Looked up from germline, CDR1 is DFQATT and CDR2 is SNEGSKA (reference sequence). CDR3 length equals 13 residues. The CDR3, as DNA: TGCAGTGCCAGAGCGGCCACCGGGGAAAAACTGTTTTTT. This translates into CSARAATGEKLFF.

This clonotype was seen only a few times. The chain carries TRBV7-9 and TRBJ2-1; 9 bases are shared with TRBD2. The junction had 7 bases not matched to a gene; V was cut back by 2 bases and J by 2 bases. Looked up from germline, CDR1 is SEHNR and CDR2 is FQNEAQ (reference sequence). The CDR3 sequence is 17 residues long. The CDR3 loop is CASSLNSGSNPYNEQFF. The CDR3 DNA sequence: TGTGCCAGCAGCTTAAATAGCGGGAGTAATCCCTACAATGAGCAGTTCTTC. Full variable domain (missing parts from reference TRBV7-9 and TRBJ2-1): DTGVSQNPRHKITKRGQNVTFRCDPISEHNRLYWYRQTLGQGPEFLTYFQNEAQLEKSRLLSDRFSAERPKGSFSTLEIQRTEQGDSAMYLCASSLNSGSNPYNEQFFGPGTRLTVL.

The gene calls are TRBV6-1 and TRBJ2-1, with 12 bases fitting TRBD2. The junction had 6 bases not matched to a gene; V was cut back by 3 bases and J by 9 bases. Germline lookup yields CDR1 MNHNS and CDR2 SASEGT. This CDR3 spans 15 amino acids. In DNA form, the CDR3 reads TGTGCCAGCAGTGACGGACTAGCGGGAAAGGGTGAGCAGTTCTTC. Its protein product is CASSDGLAGKGEQFF.

The sample holds a few counts of this clonotype. This chain uses TRBV6-1 with TRBJ1-2; D may be TRBD1 (5 bases). The CDR3 totals 16 residues. The germline V and J ends were trimmed by 0 bases and 4 bases, with 15 bases remaining between them. Germline loops: CDR1 MNHNS, CDR2 SASEGT. For the CDR3, the DNA is TGTGCCAGCAGTGAAGCGGTACCCAGGGTGGGCTATGGCTACACCTTC. Its protein product is CASSEAVPRVGYGYTF.

The chain combines TRBV7-9 with TRBJ2-2, with 7 bases aligning to TRBD2. The CDR3 loop spans 16 amino acids. J lost 4 bases, V lost 5 bases, and 10 bases had no gene match. CDR1 and CDR2 (germline): SEHNR, FQNEAQ (reference sequence). As DNA, the CDR3 is TGTGCCAGCAGCCCCCCGGGAGGTTTAGGCACCGGGGAGCTGTTTTTT. Protein product: CASSPPGGLGTGELFF.

This clonotype was counted a single time. The V call is TRBV5-1, the J call TRBJ2-3, with 15 bases aligning to TRBD2. The V gene end was trimmed by 0 bases and the J gene end by 5 bases; junction bases not matched to a gene: 13. The CDR3 is 20 amino acids. Germline V gene data show CDR1 as SGHRS and CDR2 as YFSETQ. CDR3 amino acids: CASSLEGLAGGFGQRDTQYF. The CDR3 DNA sequence: TGCGCCAGCAGCTTGGAGGGACTAGCGGGAGGTTTTGGGCAGAGAGATACGCAGTATTTT.

The table lists this clonotype with a few counts. The chain combines TRBV2 with TRBJ1-5, with D possibly matching TRBD1 (5 bases). Germline values: CDR1 SNHLY, CDR2 FYNNEI. The CDR3 loop spans 14 amino acids. Between the trimmed V and J ends, which lost 6 bases and 5 bases, there was a span of 14 bases. CDR3 coding DNA: TGTGCCAGCAGCGCGGGGGGTCGGGATCAGCCCCAGCATTTT. Its protein product is CASSAGGRDQPQHF.